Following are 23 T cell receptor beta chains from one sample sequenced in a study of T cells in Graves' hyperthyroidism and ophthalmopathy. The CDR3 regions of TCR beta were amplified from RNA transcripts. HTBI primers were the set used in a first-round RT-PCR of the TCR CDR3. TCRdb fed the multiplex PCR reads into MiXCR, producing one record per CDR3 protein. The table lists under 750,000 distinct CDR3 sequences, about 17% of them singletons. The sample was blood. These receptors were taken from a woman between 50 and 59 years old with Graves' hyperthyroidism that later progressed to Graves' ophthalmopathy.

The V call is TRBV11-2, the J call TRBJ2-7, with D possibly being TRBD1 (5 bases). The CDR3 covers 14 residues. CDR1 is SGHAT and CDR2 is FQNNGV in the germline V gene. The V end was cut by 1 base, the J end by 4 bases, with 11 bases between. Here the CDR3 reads CASSLAGKGYEQYF. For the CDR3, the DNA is TGTGCCAGCAGCTTAGCAGGGAAGGGTTACGAGCAGTACTTC.

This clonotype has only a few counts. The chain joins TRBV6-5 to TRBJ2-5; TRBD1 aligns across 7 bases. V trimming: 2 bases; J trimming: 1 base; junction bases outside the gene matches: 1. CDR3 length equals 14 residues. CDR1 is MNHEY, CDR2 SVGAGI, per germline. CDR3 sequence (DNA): TGTGCCAGCAGTTACGGGGACAGCCAAGAGACCCAGTACTTC. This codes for CASSYGDSQETQYF.

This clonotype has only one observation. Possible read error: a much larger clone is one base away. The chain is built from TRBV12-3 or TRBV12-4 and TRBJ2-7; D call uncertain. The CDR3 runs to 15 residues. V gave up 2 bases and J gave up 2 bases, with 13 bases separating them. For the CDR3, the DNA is TGTGCCAGCAGTTTATTGGCTTTAAGCCCCTACGAGCAGTACTTC. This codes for CASSLLALSPYEQYF.

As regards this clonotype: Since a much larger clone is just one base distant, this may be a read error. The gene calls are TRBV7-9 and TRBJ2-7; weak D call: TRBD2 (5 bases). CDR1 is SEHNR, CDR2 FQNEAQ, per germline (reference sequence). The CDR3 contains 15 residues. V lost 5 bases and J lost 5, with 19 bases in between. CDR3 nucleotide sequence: TGTGCCAGCAGCCCGTGGATGGGAGTGGTCCACGAGCAGTACTTC. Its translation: CASSPWMGVVHEQYF.

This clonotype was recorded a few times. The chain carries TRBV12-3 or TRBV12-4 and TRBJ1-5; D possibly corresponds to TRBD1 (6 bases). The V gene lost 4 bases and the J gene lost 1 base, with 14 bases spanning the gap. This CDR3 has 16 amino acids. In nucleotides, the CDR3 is TGTGCCAGCAGTTCGCGGACAGACTCGAGCAATCAGCCCCAGCATTTT. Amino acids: CASSSRTDSSNQPQHF.

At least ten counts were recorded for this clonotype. CDR3 region: CASSLRDRDRTEAFF. The CDR3 DNA reads as TGCGCCAGCAGCCTCCGGGACAGGGATCGCACTGAAGCTTTCTTT. The chain combines TRBV5-1 with TRBJ1-1, with 9 bases fitting TRBD1. The germline V gene encodes CDR1 SGHRS and CDR2 YFSETQ. This CDR3 is 15 amino acids long. Trimming cost V 4 bases and J 4 bases; bases outside gene matches: 8.

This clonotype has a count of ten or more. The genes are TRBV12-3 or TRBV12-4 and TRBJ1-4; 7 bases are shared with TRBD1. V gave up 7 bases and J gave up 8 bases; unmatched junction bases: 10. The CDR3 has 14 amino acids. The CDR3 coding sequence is TGTGCCAGCACCAATCGAGGGGGCCGGGAAAAACTGTTTTTT. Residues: CASTNRGGREKLFF.

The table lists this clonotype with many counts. The CDR3 region is CASSLNTGGWSGNTIYF. CDR3 coding DNA: TGTGCCAGCAGTCTAAATACAGGGGGCTGGTCTGGAAACACCATATATTTT. The rearrangement joins TRBV12-3 or TRBV12-4 to TRBJ1-3; 9 positions match TRBD1. V gave up 5 bases and J gave up 1 base; unmatched junction bases: 9. CDR3 length equals 17 residues.

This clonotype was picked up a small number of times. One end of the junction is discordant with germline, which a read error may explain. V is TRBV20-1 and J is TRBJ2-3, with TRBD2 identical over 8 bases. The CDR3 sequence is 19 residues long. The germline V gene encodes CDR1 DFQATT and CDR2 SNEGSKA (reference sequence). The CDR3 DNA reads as TGCAGTGCTAGGGACCCGAGGGGCATAGCGGGGACGAGCACGGATACGCAGTATTTT. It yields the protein CSARDPRGIAGTSTDTQYF.

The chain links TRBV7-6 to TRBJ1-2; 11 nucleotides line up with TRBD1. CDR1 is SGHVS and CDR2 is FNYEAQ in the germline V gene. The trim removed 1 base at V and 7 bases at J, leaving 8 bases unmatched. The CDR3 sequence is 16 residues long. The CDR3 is CASSLVGQGALGGYTF. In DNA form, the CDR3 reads TGTGCCAGCAGCTTAGTTGGACAGGGGGCATTAGGTGGCTACACCTTC. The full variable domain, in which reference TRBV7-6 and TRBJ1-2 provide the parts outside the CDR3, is GAGVSQSPRYKVTKRGQDVALRCDPISGHVSLYWYRQALGQGPEFLTYFNYEAQQDKSGLPNDRFSAERPEGSISTLTIQRTEQRDSAMYRCASSLVGQGALGGYTFGSGTRLTVV.

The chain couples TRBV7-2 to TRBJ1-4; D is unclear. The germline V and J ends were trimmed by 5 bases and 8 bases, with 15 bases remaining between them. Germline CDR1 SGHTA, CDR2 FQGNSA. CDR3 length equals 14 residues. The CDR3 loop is CASSNRRGGEKLFF. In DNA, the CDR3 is TGTGCCAGCAGCAACCGTCGGGGTGGGGAAAAACTGTTTTTT.

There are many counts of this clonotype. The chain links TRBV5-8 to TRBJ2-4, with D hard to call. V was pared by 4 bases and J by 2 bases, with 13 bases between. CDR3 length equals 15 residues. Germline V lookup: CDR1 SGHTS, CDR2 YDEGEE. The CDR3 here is CASSTKWLSKNIQYF. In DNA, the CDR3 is TGTGCCAGCAGCACGAAATGGTTATCCAAAAACATTCAGTACTTC.

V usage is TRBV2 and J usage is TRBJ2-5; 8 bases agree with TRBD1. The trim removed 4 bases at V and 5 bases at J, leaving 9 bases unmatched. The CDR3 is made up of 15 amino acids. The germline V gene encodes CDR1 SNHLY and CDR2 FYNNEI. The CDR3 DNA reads TGTGCCAGCAGTGCATTCAGGGGGCTAAGGGAGACCCAGTACTTC. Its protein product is CASSAFRGLRETQYF.

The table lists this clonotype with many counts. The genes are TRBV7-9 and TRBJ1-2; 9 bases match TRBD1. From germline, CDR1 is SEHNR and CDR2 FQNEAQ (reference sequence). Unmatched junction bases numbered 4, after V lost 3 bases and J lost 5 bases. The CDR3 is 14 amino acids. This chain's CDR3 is CASSLAGQGYGYTF. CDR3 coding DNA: TGTGCCAGCAGCTTGGCTGGACAGGGGTATGGCTACACCTTC.

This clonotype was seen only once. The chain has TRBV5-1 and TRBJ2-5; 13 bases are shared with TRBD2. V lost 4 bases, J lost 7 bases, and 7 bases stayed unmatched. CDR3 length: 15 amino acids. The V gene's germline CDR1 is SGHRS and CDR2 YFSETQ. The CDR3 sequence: CASSPGTSGEGTQYF. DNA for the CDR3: TGCGCCAGCAGCCCAGGGACTAGCGGGGAGGGGACCCAGTACTTC. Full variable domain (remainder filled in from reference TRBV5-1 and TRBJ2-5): KAGVTQTPRYLIKTRGQQVTLSCSPISGHRSVSWYQQTPGQGLQFLFEYFSETQRNKGNFPGRFSGRQFSNSRSEMNVSTLELGDSALYLCASSPGTSGEGTQYFGPGTRLLVL.

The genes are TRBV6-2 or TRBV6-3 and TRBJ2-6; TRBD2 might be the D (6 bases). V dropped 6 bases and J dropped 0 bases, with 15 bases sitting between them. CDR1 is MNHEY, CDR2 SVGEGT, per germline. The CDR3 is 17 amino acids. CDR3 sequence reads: CASSGTGSYSGANVLTF. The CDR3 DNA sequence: TGTGCCAGCAGCGGGACCGGGAGCTACTCTGGGGCCAACGTCCTGACTTTC.

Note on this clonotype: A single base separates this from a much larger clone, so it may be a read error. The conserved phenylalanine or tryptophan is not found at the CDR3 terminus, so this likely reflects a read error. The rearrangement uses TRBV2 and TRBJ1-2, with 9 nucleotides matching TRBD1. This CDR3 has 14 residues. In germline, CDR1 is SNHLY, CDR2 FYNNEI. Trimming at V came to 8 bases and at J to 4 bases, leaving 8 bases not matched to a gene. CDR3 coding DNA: TGTGCCAGCGGGGGACAGGGACAACCCTATGGCTACACCCTC. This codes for CASGGQGQPYGYTL.

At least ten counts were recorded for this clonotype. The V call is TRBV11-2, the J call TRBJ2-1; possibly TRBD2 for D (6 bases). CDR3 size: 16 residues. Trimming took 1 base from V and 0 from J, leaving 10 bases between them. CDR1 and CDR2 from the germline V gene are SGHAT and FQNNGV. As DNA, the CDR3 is TGTGCCAGCAGCTTAGTGGGGGGAGGCTCCTACAATGAGCAGTTCTTC. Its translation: CASSLVGGGSYNEQFF.

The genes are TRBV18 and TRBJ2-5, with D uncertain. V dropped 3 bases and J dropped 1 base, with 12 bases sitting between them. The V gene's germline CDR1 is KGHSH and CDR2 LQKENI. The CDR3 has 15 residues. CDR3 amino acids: CASSPQLEFQETQYF. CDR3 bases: TGTGCCAGCTCACCCCAATTAGAGTTCCAAGAGACCCAGTACTTC. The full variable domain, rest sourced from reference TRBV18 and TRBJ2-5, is NAGVMQNPRHLVRRRGQEARLRCSPMKGHSHVYWYRQLPEEGLKFMVYLQKENIIDESGMPKERFSAEFPKEGPSILRIQQVVRGDSAAYFCASSPQLEFQETQYFGPGTRLLVL.

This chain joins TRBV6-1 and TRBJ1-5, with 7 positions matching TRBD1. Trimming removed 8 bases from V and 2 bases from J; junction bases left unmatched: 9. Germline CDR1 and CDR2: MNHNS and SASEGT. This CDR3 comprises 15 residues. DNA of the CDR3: TGTGCCAGCCAACAGGGGTCGGGGCGCAATCAGCCCCAGCATTTT. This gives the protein CASQQGSGRNQPQHF.

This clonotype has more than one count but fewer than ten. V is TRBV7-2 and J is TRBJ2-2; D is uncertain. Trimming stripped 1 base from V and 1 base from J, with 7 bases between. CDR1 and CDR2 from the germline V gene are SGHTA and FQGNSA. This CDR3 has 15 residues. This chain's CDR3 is CASSLDHLNTGELFF. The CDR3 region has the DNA TGTGCCAGCAGCTTAGACCACCTGAACACCGGGGAGCTGTTTTTT.

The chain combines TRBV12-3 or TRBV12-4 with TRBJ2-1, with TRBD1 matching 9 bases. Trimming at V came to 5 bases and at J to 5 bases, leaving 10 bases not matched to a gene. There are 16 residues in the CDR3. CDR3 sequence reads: CASSIIRTGDNNEQFF. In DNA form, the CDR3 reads TGTGCCAGCAGTATCATACGGACAGGGGACAACAATGAGCAGTTCTTC.

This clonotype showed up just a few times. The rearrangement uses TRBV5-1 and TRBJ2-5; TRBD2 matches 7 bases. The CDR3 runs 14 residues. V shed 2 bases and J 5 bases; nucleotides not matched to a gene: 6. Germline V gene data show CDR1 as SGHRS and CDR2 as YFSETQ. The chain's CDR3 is CASSFTAGGETQYF. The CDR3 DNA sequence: TGCGCCAGCAGCTTCACAGCCGGGGGGGAGACCCAGTACTTC.